This record concerns one TCR beta chain sequence. The antigen it binds to is not known. The record has no base qualities; no much larger clone is one base away. The sample belongs to a study of T cell responses to AZD1222 COVID-19 vaccine (TCRdb year 2021). Some background on the complete study: AZD1222 recipients whose second dose came at about 4 weeks and those whose second dose came at about 12 weeks were combined into one group, since spike-specific TCR depth and breadth did not differ between the two schedules. Trial participants were enrolled by age into subgroups of 18-55, 56-69 and 70-plus years, and around 150, 28 and 57 TCR-sequenced participants, respectively, were included in these subgroups. A total of over 230 trial participants underwent TCR sequencing, of whom about 200 received two doses of AZD1222 and 26 received two doses of the MenACWY control vaccine.

Interpreted using the paper, the time point label stands for: baseline before first vaccination. Vaccinee samples came from UK trials COV001 and COV002, including a single-blind randomized controlled phase 2/3 trial of AZD1222 (ChAdOx1 nCoV-19) in healthy adults. For TCRbeta chain sequencing, PBMC samples from trial participants were taken at day 0 and at day 28 after the second dose. General conclusions and limits of the study: Nearly half of unique spike-specific TCRs reportedly recognized epitopes outside regions mutated in the B.1.351 and B.1.1.7 variants. Participants were mostly white British and included more females than males, and it was suggested by the authors that clonal diversity may have been underestimated. After two AZD1222 doses, spike-specific TCR breadth and depth were significantly higher than at day 0 and than in MenACWY recipients. CD4 TCRs associated with the vaccine covered the entire spike protein, and the dominant responses were in regions 160-218 and 743-854. The 56-69-year group was small, and its depth increase did not reach significance, likely because of low power. Conclusions about previously exposed vaccinees were limited because only six AZD1222 recipients were SARS-CoV-2 seropositive at baseline. Because no samples from the day 14 peak response were available, repertoires could be characterized only after the peak T cell response.

The CDR3 regions of human TCRbeta chains were analyzed by immunosequencing. In the paper's pipeline: TCRs in the repertoires were compared against a reference library of SARS-CoV-2-specific TCRs that had been generated with the MIRA antigen-specificity platform. Breadth was defined as the fraction of unique TCRs that were SARS-CoV-2-associated. Depth was defined as the fraction of total T cells that were SARS-CoV-2-associated. Using the MIRA data, each spike-specific TCR was assigned both to the spike region to which the TCR was reactive and to a CD4 or CD8 class. Log10-transformed breadth and depth values were compared by one-way ANOVA with Sidak's multiple comparisons tests. What TCRdb holds here is the immuneACCESS table cut down to in-frame rearrangements. Part of the clones is not present; checked against another copy, under half of the missing clones reflect an unresolved V gene, and the others are unexplained. The V and J calls and the clone size are those of that table, but D and trimming were determined from the DNA. Across this sample there are 95,000 to 110,000 clones, with 80% to 95% seen only once. The top ten hold around 4.8% of the sample.

The sequence came from an adult in good health. The source material was peripheral blood, sampled on day 0 of AZD1222 vaccination.

The DNA is TGTGCCAGTGTAGCGGGGGGGAACACAGATACGCAGTATTTT. Translated, this gives CASVAGGNTDTQYF. The chain couples TRBV19 to TRBJ2-3, with 11 bases aligning to TRBD2. CDR1 is given as LNHDA and CDR2 as SQIVND, both from the germline V gene (reference sequence). From V the trimming removes 8 bases and from J it removes 2 bases, while the gene matches leave 3 bases of the junction unaccounted for. Taken from cysteine to phenylalanine, the CDR3 has 14 residues. The read is trimmed to its CDR3 DNA, 42 bases read in frame from base 1.